The clone carrying this TCR beta chain was observed a single time. Its antigen is currently unknown. The sample comes from a study of cytomegalovirus exposure and HLA in healthy donors. General study findings and limits: Reportedly, fewer N-insertions than the roughly 600-donor mean appeared in an Asian-associated ancestry cluster in a later analysis. A later analysis revealed that TCR association rates differed between HLA loci, peaking at DRB1 and bottoming out at HLA-C. Productive status was seen about 90% or about 30% of the time for most TCR beta V segments in an earlier analysis.

PCR used 60 Vbeta primers and 13 Jbeta primers. Some clones are missing from TCRdb's copy, which holds only in-frame ones; the method was immunoSEQ multiplex PCR. The data show under 250,000 clones, about 83% seen once. Germline V lookup: CDR1 DFQATT, CDR2 SNEGSKA (reference sequence). CDR3 size: 11 residues. Unrecorded immune exposures were likely, despite nominal health at sampling. The chain joins TRBV20-1 to TRBJ2-3, with TRBD2 matching over 8 bases. Material for sequencing was PBMCs. The sequence derives from a human donor in good health. The CDR3 nucleotides are TGCAGCGAAGAGCGGGGGGATACGCAGTATTTT. It specifies CSEERGDTQYF.